These T cell receptor beta chains were read from a single sample in a study of PD-1 blockade in classical Hodgkin lymphoma. Sequenced by immunoSEQ multiplex PCR; TCRdb stores in-frame clones only, minus some. Here the sample spans tens of thousands of clones, 65% to 80% being singletons. The specimen comprised CD4+ T cells from blood, sampled before the fourth cycle of nivolumab. These receptors all come from a human donor with classical Hodgkin lymphoma. CDR3s include the opening cysteine and the closing phenylalanine or tryptophan. The D gene is left open where the match is weak. Only part of the rows carry a size: once, few, many, or a class if the clone is expanded.

j_call,clone_size,d_call,v_call,cdr3_nt,cdr3_aa
TRBJ1-5,NA,NA,TRBV7-9,TGTGCCAGCAGCCCTTCGTTCCCTTATAGCAATCAGCCCCAGCATTTT,CASSPSFPYSNQPQHF
TRBJ1-4,NA,NA,TRBV7-9,TGTGCCAGCAGCCTCCGGGGCAGGCGGCTTTTAGTTAATGAAAAACTGTTTTTT,CASSLRGRRLLVNEKLFF
TRBJ1-1,NA,TRBD1,TRBV2,TGTGCCAGCACCCCAGGGGGGTGGACTGAAGCTTTCTTT,CASTPGGWTEAFF
TRBJ2-2,NA,NA,TRBV6-4,TGTGCCAGCAGTGACGAAATGGCCGGGGAGCTGTTTTTT,CASSDEMAGELFF
TRBJ2-2,NA,TRBD2,TRBV6-5,TGTGCCAGCAGTTACTCGCCTAGCGGGAGGGGGGAGCTGTTTTTT,CASSYSPSGRGELFF
TRBJ2-7,NA,TRBD1,TRBV2,TGTGCCAGCAGTAGGGACAGGGAGAGTTCCTACGAGCAGTACTTC,CASSRDRESSYEQYF
TRBJ1-1,once,NA,TRBV6-1,TGTGCCAGCAGTTATATGTCGCACACTGAAGCTTTCTTT,CASSYMSHTEAFF
TRBJ1-1,NA,NA,TRBV5-1,TGCGCCAGCAGCTATTATGGGGGTCTGAGAGTAAACACTGAAGCTTTCTTT,CASSYYGGLRVNTEAFF
TRBJ2-2,NA,NA,TRBV7-2,TGTGCCAGCAGCTTCCAGGGAGCTGGCGGGGAGCTGTTTTTT,CASSFQGAGGELFF
TRBJ2-3,NA,NA,TRBV10-3,TGTGCCATCAGTCTGGGGATGGCAGATACGCAGTATTTT,CAISLGMADTQYF
TRBJ2-2,NA,NA,TRBV6-5,TGTGCCAGCAGTCCCGGCCGACCCGGGGAGCTGTTTTTT,CASSPGRPGELFF
TRBJ1-5,NA,NA,TRBV6-6,TGTGCCAGCAGTCTACAGGATATGCAGCCCCAGCATTTT,CASSLQDMQPQHF
TRBJ2-5,NA,NA,TRBV5-1,TGCGCCAGCAGCTTGGCCGGGGGGCGCGTCGAGACCCAGTACTTC,CASSLAGGRVETQYF
TRBJ2-2,NA,TRBD2,TRBV7-2,TGTGCCACCCCCCCCGGACTAGCGGAGAACACCGGGGAGCTGTTTTTT,CATPPGLAENTGELFF
TRBJ1-5,NA,TRBD1,TRBV10-3,TGTGCCATTCGACAGGGGATTGGCAATCAGCCCCAGCATTTT,CAIRQGIGNQPQHF
TRBJ2-3,NA,NA,TRBV6-5,TGTGCCAGCAGTTATCGTATCACAGATACGCAGTATTTT,CASSYRITDTQYF
TRBJ2-2,NA,TRBD1,TRBV7-9,TGTGCCAGCAGGTGGGACAGGGGCACGAACACCGGGGAGCTGTTTTTT,CASRWDRGTNTGELFF
TRBJ2-7,NA,TRBD1,TRBV19,TGTGCCAGTAGTGCGAGGACAGGGGGGAACGACGAGCAGTACTTC,CASSARTGGNDEQYF
TRBJ1-4,NA,NA,TRBV11-2,TGTGCCAGCAGCTTAGTGGTGAGGGCCGAAAAACTGTTTTTT,CASSLVVRAEKLFF
TRBJ1-1,NA,NA,TRBV7-9,TGTGCCAGCAGCTTAGTACCCCCGGAGGGTACTGAAGCTTTCTTT,CASSLVPPEGTEAFF
TRBJ2-7,NA,NA,TRBV11-2,TGTGCCAGCAGCTTCAGCCAGGGGAGCTCCTACGAGCAGTACTTC,CASSFSQGSSYEQYF
TRBJ2-3,NA,NA,TRBV5-6,TGTGCCAGCAGCGCCAGTAGGTATACGCAGTATTTT,CASSASRYTQYF
TRBJ2-1,NA,TRBD2,TRBV4-1,TGCGCCAGCAGCCAAAGGATAGCGGGGGGCGATGAGCAGTTCTTC,CASSQRIAGGDEQFF
TRBJ2-3,few,NA,TRBV6-1,TGTGCCAGCAGGACATTTTATGGCACAGATACGCAGTATTTT,CASRTFYGTDTQYF
TRBJ2-5,NA,TRBD2,TRBV7-9,TGTGCCAGCAGCTTAGCGGTCTGGCGGGGGGGTGATCAAGAGACCCAGTACTTC,CASSLAVWRGGDQETQYF
TRBJ2-5,NA,NA,TRBV11-1,TGTGCCAGCAGCCCTTGGCCCTCGACGCCTCAAGAGACCCAGTACTTC,CASSPWPSTPQETQYF
TRBJ2-5,NA,NA,TRBV5-6,TGTGCCAGCAGCGCCACAGGGCGGGGCGTTGGGACCCAGTACTTC,CASSATGRGVGTQYF
TRBJ1-1,NA,TRBD1,TRBV7-2,TGTGCCAGCACCTGGGACAGGGAAACTGAAGCTTTCTTT,CASTWDRETEAFF
TRBJ2-7,NA,NA,TRBV7-2,TGTGCCAGCAGCTCACCCGGGGCGTCTGGCTACGAGCAGTACTTC,CASSSPGASGYEQYF
TRBJ2-6,NA,NA,TRBV21-1,TGTGCCAGCAGCACCACCCCGGGGAGGGGAAGCAGCTCTGGGGCCAACGTCCTGACTTTC,CASSTTPGRGSSSGANVLTF
TRBJ1-3,NA,NA,TRBV7-2,TGTGCCAGCAGCTTAGGAGGGGCTGGAAACACCATATATTTT,CASSLGGAGNTIYF
TRBJ2-7,NA,TRBD2,TRBV28,TGTGCCAGCAGTCAGGCGGGAGGGCCTATTTACGAGCAGTACTTC,CASSQAGGPIYEQYF
TRBJ2-1,NA,NA,TRBV6-5,TGTGCCAGCAGCAGGATTAACAATGAGCAGTTCTTC,CASSRINNEQFF
TRBJ1-5,NA,NA,TRBV12-5,TGTGCTAGTGGTTTAAGGAGAGATCAGCCCCAGCATTTT,CASGLRRDQPQHF
TRBJ2-2,NA,NA,TRBV10-2,TGCGCCAGCCGGAGGGCGCCGAACACCGGGGAGCTGTTTTTT,CASRRAPNTGELFF
TRBJ2-7,NA,NA,TRBV5-1,TGCGCCAGCAGCTTGGTTGGGACCGCGACCTACGAGCAGTACTTC,CASSLVGTATYEQYF
TRBJ2-3,NA,TRBD2,TRBV6-5,TGTGCCAGCAGGGAAAGACTAGCGGGGGTGGATACGCAGTATTTT,CASRERLAGVDTQYF
TRBJ2-5,NA,TRBD1,TRBV4-2,TGTGCCAGCAGCCAAGTAACCGGGACAGGGGAACAAGAGACCCAGTACTTC,CASSQVTGTGEQETQYF
TRBJ2-5,NA,NA,TRBV6-5,TGTGCCAGCAGTCTCCAAGAGACCCAGTACTTC,CASSLQETQYF
TRBJ2-3,NA,NA,TRBV19,TGTGCCAGGGGACGGGGCACAGATACGCAGTATTTT,CARGRGTDTQYF
TRBJ2-1,NA,TRBD2,TRBV5-4,TGTGCCAGCAGCTTGGGTGGCGGGGGACTGTACAATGAGCAGTTCTTC,CASSLGGGGLYNEQFF
TRBJ1-2,NA,NA,TRBV7-9,TGTGCCAGCAGCTTAGGGCTGCAGCCCTATGGCTACACCTTC,CASSLGLQPYGYTF
TRBJ1-1,NA,TRBD1,TRBV28,TGTGCCAGCAGTCCGACAGGGGGGTACACTGAAGCTTTCTTT,CASSPTGGYTEAFF
TRBJ2-7,once,TRBD1,TRBV28,TGTGCCAGCACGGAGGGACAGGGTCTCATGGAGCAGTACTTC,CASTEGQGLMEQYF
TRBJ1-3,few,NA,TRBV28,TGTGCCAGCGGAGGTCACTCTGGAAACACCATATATTTT,CASGGHSGNTIYF
TRBJ2-7,once,NA,TRBV11-3,TGTGCCAGCAGCTTACATTATAGCTACGAGCAGTACTTC,CASSLHYSYEQYF
TRBJ2-3,NA,NA,TRBV29-1,TGCAGCGTTAGTCCGGAGGGCACAGATACGCAGTATTTT,CSVSPEGTDTQYF
TRBJ1-1,NA,NA,TRBV18,TGTGCCAGCTCACCACCGGGGGAGAACACTGAAGCTTTCTTT,CASSPPGENTEAFF
TRBJ1-5,NA,NA,TRBV19,TGTGCCAGTAGTGCCCTCAATCAGCCCCAGCATTTT,CASSALNQPQHF
TRBJ2-3,NA,TRBD2,TRBV9,TGTGCCAGCAGTGTTACTTCACTAGCGGGGTTCACAGATACGCAGTATTTT,CASSVTSLAGFTDTQYF
TRBJ1-1,NA,TRBD1,TRBV10-3,TGTGCCATCAAGGAGGGGGCAGGGACTGAAGCTTTCTTT,CAIKEGAGTEAFF